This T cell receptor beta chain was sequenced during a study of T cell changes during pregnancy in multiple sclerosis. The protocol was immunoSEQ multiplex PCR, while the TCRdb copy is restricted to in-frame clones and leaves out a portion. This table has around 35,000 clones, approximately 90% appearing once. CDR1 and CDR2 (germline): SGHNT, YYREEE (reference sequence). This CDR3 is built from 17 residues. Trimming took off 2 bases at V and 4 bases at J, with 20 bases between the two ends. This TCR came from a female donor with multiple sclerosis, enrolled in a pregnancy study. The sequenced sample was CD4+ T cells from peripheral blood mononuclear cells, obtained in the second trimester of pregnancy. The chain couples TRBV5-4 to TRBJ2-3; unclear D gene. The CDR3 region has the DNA TGTGCCAGCAGCTTTCTGGCAGGATCGGCTACGTCAGATACGCAGTATTTT. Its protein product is CASSFLAGSATSDTQYF. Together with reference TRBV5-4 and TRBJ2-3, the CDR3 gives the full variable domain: ETGVTQSPTHLIKTRGQQVTLRCSSQSGHNTVSWYQQALGQGPQFIFQYYREEENGRGNFPPRFSGLQFPNYSSELNVNALELDDSALYLCASSFLAGSATSDTQYFGPGTRLTVL.